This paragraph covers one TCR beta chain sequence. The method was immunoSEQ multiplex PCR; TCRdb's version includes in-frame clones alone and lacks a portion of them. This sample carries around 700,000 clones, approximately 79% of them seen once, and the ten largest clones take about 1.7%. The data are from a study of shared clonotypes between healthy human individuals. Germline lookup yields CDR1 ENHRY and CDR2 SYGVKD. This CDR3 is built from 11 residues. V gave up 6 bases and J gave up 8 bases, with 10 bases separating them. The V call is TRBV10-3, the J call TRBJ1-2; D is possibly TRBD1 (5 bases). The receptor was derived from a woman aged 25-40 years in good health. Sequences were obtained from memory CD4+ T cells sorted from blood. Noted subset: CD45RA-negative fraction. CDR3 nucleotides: TGTGCCATCAGGACAGAGAGAGGCTACACCTTC. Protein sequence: CAIRTERGYTF.